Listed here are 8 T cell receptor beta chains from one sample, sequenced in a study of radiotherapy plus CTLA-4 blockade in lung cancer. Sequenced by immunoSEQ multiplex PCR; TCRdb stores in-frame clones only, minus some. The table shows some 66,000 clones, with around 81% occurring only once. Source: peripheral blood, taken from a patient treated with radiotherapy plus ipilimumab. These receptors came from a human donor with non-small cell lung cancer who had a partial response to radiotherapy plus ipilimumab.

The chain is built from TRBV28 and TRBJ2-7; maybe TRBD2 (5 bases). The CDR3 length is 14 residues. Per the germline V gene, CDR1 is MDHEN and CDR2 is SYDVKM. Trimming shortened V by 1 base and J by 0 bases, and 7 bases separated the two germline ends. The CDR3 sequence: CASSLSGSSYEQYF. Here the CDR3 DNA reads TGTGCCAGCAGTTTATCGGGATCCTCCTACGAGCAGTACTTC.

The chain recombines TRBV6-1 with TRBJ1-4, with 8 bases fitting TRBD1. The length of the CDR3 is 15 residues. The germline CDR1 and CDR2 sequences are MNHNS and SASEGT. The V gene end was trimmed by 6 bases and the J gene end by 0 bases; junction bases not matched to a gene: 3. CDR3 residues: CASSQGQATNEKLFF. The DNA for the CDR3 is TGTGCCAGCAGCCAGGGACAGGCAACTAATGAAAAACTGTTTTTT.

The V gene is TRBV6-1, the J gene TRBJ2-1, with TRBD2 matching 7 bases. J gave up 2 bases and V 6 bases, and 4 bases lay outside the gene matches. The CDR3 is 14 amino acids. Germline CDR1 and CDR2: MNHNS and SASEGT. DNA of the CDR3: TGTGCCAGCAGCCTCGGGACTACCTACAATGAGCAGTTCTTC. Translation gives CASSLGTTYNEQFF.

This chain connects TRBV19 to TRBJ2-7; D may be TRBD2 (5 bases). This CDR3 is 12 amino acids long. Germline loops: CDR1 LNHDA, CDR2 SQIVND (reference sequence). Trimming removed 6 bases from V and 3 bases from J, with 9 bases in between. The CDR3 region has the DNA TGTGCCAGTAGAGATGACTACTACGAGCAGTACTTC. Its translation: CASRDDYYEQYF.

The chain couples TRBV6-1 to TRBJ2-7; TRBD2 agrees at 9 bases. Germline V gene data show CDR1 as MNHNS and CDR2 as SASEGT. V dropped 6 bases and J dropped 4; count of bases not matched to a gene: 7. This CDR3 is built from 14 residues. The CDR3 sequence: CASRRGGQMYEQYF. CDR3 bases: TGTGCCAGCAGGCGGGGGGGACAGATGTACGAGCAGTACTTC.

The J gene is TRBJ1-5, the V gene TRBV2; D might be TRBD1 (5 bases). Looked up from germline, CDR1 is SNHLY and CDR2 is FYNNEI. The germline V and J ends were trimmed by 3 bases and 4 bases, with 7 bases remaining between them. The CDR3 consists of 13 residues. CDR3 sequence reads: CASSDRGNQPQHF. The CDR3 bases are TGTGCCAGCAGTGATAGGGGTAATCAGCCCCAGCATTTT.

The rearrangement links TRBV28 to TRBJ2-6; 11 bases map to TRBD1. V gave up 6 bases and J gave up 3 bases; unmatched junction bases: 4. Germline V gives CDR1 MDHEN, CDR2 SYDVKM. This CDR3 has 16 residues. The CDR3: CASSGQGAGGANVLTF. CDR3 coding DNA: TGTGCCAGCAGCGGACAGGGGGCGGGTGGGGCCAACGTCCTGACTTTC.

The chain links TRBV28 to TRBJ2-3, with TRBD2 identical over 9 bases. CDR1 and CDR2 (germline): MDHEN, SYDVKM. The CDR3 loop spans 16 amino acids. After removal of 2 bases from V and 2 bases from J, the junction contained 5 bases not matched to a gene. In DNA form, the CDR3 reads TGTGCCAGCAGTTTAGTTAGCGGGGGCTTCACAGATACGCAGTATTTT. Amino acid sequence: CASSLVSGGFTDTQYF.